This TCR beta chain stems from a study of cytomegalovirus exposure and HLA in healthy donors. Primers for the PCR totalled 60 Vbeta and 13 Jbeta. Authors' processing steps: Later, tens of millions of unique TCR beta chains were counted in an analysis, and approximately 9.9 million of them were shared. TCRdb keeps only in-frame clones here, not all; method: immunoSEQ multiplex PCR. V and J calls and clone size follow that table, whereas D and trimming were derived from the DNA. This repertoire includes approximately 51,000 clones. A word on this clone: Antigen: not known.

V was pared by 3 bases and J by 3 bases, with 4 bases of the junction left unmatched. This CDR3 has 13 amino acids. CDR1 and CDR2 (germline): SQVTM, ANQGSEA. Broader study findings: When analyzed later, a missense DCLRE1C variant was found to be linked to TCR beta V- and J-gene trimming. Solely CMV serostatus was available to characterize immune exposure. The classifier, whose performance was assessed in both the original and validation cohorts, reportedly diagnosed cytomegalovirus status with high specificity and sensitivity.

Specimen: PBMCs. The TCR sequence derives from a man aged 40-49 years in good health and CMV-seropositive. V and J are TRBV29-1 and TRBJ2-7; TRBD2 matches at 8 bases. The CDR3 coding sequence is TGCAGCGTTGACCCGGGACTAGGCTACGAGCAGTACTTC. This sequence encodes CSVDPGLGYEQYF.